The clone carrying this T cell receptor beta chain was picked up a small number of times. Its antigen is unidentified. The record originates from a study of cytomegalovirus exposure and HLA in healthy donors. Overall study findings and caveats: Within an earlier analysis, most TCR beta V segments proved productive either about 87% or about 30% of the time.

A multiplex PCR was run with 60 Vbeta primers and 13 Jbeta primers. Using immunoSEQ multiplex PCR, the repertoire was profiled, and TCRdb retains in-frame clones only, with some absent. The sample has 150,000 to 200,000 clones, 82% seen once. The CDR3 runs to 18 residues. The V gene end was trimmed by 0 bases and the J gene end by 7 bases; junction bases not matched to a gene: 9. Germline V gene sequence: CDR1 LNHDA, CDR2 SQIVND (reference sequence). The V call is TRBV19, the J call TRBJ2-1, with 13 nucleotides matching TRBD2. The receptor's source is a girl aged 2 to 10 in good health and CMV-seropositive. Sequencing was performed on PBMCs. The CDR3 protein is CASSIDRLTSGRYNEQFF. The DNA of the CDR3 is TGTGCCAGTAGTATAGACCGCTTGACTAGCGGGAGGTATAATGAGCAGTTCTTC. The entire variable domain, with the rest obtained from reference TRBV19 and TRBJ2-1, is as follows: DGGITQSPKYLFRKEGQNVTLSCEQNLNHDAMYWYRQDPGQGLRLIYYSQIVNDFQKGDIAEGYSVSREKKESFPLTVTSAQKNPTAFYLCASSIDRLTSGRYNEQFFGPGTRLTVL.